This T cell receptor beta chain comes out of a study of shared T cell receptors in the human thymus. CDR1 is LNHNV, CDR2 YYDKDF, per germline (reference sequence). Losses at the gene ends were 3 bases for V and 4 bases for J; bases not matched to a gene: 0. The CDR3 extends over 13 amino acids. Assay used: immunoSEQ multiplex PCR; TCRdb lists only in-frame clones, some missing. The sample carries about 400,000 clones, just under 95% recorded once. This chain uses TRBV15 with TRBJ2-1, with TRBD1 matching over 7 bases. The sequenced material came from thymocytes. The sequence derives from a human donor. Here the CDR3 reads CATSRDRYNEQFF. CDR3 DNA: TGTGCCACCAGCAGGGACAGGTACAATGAGCAGTTCTTC.